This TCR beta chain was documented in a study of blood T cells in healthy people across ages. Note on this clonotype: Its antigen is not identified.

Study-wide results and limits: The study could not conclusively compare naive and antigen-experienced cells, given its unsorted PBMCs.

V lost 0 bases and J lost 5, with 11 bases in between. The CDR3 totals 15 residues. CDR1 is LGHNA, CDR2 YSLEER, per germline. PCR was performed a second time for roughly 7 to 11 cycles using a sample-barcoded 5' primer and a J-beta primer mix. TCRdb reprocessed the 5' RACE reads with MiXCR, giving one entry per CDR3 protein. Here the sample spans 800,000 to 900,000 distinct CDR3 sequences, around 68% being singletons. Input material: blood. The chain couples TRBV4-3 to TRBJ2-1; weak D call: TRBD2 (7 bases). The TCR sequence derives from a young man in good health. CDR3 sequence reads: CASSQDGGAHNEQFF. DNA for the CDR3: TGCGCCAGCAGCCAAGATGGGGGGGCCCACAATGAGCAGTTCTTC.